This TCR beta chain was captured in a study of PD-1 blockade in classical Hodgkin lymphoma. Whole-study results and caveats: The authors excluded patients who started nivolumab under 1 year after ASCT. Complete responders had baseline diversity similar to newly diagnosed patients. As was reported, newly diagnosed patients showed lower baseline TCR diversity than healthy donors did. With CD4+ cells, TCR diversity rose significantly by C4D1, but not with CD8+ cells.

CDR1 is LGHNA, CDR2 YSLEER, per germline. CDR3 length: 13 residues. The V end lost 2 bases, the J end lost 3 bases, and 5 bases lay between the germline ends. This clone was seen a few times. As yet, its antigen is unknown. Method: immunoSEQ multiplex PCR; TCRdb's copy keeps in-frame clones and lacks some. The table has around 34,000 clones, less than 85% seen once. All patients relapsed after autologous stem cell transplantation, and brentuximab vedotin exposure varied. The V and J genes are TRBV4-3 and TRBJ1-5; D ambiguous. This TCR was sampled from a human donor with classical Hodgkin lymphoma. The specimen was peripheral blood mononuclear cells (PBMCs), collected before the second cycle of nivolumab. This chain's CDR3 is CASSQSLNQPQHF. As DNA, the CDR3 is TGCGCCAGCAGCCAATCCCTCAATCAGCCCCAGCATTTT.